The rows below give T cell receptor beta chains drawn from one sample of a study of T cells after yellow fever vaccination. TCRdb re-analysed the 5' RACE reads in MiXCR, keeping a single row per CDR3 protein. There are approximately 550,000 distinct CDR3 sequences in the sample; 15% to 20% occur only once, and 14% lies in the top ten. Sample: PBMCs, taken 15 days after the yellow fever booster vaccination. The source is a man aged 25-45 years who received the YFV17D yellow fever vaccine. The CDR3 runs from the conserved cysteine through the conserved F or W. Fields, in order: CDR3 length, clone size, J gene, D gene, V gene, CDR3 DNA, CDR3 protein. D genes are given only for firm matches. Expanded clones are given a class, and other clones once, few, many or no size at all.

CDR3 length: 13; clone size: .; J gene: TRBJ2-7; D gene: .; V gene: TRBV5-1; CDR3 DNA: TGCGCCAGCAGCTCCCCCCGGGGAGACGAGCAGTACTTC; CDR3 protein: CASSSPRGDEQYF
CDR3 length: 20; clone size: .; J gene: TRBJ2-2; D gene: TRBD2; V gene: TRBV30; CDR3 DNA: TGTGCCTGGAGTGTACTCATCGGGACTAGCGGGAGAACGAACACCGGGGAGCTGTTTTTT; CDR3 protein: CAWSVLIGTSGRTNTGELFF
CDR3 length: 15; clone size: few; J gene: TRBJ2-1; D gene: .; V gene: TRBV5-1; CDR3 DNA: TGCGCCAGCAGCTTGGTGCGGGACTCCTACAATGAGCAGTTCTTC; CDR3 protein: CASSLVRDSYNEQFF
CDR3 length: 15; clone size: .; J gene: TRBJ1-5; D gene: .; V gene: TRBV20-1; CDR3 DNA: TGCAGTGCAGGAGCTGGACCTATTAGCAATCAGCCCCAGCATTTT; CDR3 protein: CSAGAGPISNQPQHF
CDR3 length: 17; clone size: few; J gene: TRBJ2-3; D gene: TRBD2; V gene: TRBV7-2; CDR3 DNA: TGTGCCAGCAGATCGGGATTTAGCGGGAGGCCTCCAGATACGCAGTATTTT; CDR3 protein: CASRSGFSGRPPDTQYF
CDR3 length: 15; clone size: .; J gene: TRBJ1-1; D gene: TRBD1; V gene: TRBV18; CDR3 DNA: TGTGCCAGCTCACCTTCCTGGACAGGGGCGGCTGAAGCTTTCTTT; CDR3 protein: CASSPSWTGAAEAFF
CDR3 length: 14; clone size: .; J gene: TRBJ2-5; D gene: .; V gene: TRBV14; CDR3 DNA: TGTGCCAGCAGCCAAGAAAACAGGGCAGAGACCCAGTACTTC; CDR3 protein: CASSQENRAETQYF
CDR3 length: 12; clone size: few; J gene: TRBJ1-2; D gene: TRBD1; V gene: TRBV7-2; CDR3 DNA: TGTGCCAGCAGCTCCCGACAGGGTCAGGACACCTTC; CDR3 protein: CASSSRQGQDTF
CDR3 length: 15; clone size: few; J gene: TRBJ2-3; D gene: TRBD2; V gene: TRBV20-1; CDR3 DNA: TGCAGTGCTCTGGCTAGCGGTGCTAGCACAGATACGCAGTATTTT; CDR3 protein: CSALASGASTDTQYF
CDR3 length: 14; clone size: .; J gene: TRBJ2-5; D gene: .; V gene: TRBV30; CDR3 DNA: TGTGCCTGGAGTCCCCTAGGGGGGGGTGAGACCCAGTACTTC; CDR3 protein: CAWSPLGGGETQYF
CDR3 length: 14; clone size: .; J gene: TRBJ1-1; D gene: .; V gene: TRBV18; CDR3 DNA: TGTGCCAGCTCACCACAGGGAAGGGACACTGAAGCTTTCTTT; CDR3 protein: CASSPQGRDTEAFF